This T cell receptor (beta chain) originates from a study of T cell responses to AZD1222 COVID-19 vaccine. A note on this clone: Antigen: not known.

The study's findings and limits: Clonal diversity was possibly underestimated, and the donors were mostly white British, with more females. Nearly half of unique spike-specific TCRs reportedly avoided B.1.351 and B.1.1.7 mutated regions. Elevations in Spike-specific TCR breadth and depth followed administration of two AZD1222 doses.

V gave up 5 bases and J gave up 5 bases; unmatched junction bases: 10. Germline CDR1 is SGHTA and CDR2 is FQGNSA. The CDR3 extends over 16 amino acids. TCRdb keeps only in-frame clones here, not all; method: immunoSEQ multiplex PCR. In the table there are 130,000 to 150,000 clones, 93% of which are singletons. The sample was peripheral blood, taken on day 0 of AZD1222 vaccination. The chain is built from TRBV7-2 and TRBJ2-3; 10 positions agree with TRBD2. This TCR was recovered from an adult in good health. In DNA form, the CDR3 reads TGTGCCAGCAGCAAAGCCGCTAGCGGGGGTATAGATACGCAGTATTTT. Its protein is CASSKAASGGIDTQYF. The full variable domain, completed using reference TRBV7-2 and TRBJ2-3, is GAGVSQSPSNKVTEKGKDVELRCDPISGHTALYWYRQSLGQGLEFLIYFQGNSAPDKSGLPSDRFSAERTGGSVSTLTIQRTQQEDSAVYLCASSKAASGGIDTQYFGPGTRLTVL.